This T cell receptor beta chain came from a study of cytomegalovirus exposure and HLA in healthy donors. Points from the study as a whole: Some public TCRs appeared in many individuals, while most sequences were rare.

As regards this clone: As yet, its antigen is unknown.

The PCR used 60 Vbeta and 13 Jbeta primers. The repertoire was sequenced with immunoSEQ multiplex PCR; TCRdb's copy has only in-frame clones and lacks some. The table includes roughly 180,000 clones, 77% detected once. The sample consisted of PBMCs. This sequence originates from a woman in her twenties or thirties in good health and CMV-seropositive.

The CDR3 is CAWSVLGAGGDEQFF. The CDR3, as DNA: TGTGCCTGGAGTGTACTAGGGGCGGGGGGGGATGAGCAGTTCTTC. The V call is TRBV30, the J call TRBJ2-1; 9 bases map to TRBD2. The J segment lost 8 bases and the V segment lost 0 bases, leaving 8 bases of the junction unmatched. This CDR3 has 15 amino acids. From germline, CDR1 is GTSNPN and CDR2 SVGIG (reference sequence).